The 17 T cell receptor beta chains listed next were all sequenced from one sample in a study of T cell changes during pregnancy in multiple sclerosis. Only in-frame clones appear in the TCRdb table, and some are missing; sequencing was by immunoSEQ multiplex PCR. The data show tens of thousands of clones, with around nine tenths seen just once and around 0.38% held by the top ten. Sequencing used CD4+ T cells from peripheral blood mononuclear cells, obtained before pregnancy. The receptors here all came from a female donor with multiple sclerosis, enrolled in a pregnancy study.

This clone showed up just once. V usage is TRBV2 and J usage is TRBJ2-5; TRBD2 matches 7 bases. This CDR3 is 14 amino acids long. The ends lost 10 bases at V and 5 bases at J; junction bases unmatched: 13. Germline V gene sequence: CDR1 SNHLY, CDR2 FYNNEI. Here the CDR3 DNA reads TGTGCCACCGCCCGGGGATACGGGGGGGAGACCCAGTACTTC. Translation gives CATARGYGGETQYF.

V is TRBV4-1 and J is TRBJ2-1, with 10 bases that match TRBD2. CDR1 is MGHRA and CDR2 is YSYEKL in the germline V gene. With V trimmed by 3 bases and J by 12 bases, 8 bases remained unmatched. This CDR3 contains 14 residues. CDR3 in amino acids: CASSHSSGGLGQFF. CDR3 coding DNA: TGCGCCAGCAGCCATTCTAGCGGGGGCCTTGGGCAGTTCTTC.

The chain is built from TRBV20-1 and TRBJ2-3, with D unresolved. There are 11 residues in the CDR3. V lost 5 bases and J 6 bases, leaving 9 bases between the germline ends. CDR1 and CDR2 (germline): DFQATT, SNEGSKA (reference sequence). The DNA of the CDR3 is TGCAGTGCTCGACATGGCGATACGCAGTATTTT. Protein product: CSARHGDTQYF.

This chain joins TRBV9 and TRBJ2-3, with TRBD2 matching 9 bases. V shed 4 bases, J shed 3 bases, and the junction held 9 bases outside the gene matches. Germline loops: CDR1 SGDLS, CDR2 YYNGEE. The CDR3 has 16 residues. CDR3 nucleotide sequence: TGTGCCAGCAGCCTTCGACTAGCGGAAGGTACAGATACGCAGTATTTT. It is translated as CASSLRLAEGTDTQYF. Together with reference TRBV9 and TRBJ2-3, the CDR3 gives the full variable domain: DSGVTQTPKHLITATGQRVTLRCSPRSGDLSVYWYQQSLDQGLQFLIQYYNGEERAKGNILERFSAQQFPDLHSELNLSSLELGDSALYFCASSLRLAEGTDTQYFGPGTRLTVL.

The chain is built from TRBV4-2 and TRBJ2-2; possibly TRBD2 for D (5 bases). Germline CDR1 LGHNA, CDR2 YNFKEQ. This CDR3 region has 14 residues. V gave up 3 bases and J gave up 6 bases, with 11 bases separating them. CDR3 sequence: CASSQDPGSGELFF. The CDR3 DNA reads TGTGCCAGCAGCCAGGACCCGGGGTCCGGGGAGCTGTTTTTT.

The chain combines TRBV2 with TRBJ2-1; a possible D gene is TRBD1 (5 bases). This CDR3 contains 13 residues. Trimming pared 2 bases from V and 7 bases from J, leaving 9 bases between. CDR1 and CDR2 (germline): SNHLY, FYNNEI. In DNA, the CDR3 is TGTGCCAGCAGTGAATGGTGGACAAATGAGCAGTTCTTC. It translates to CASSEWWTNEQFF.

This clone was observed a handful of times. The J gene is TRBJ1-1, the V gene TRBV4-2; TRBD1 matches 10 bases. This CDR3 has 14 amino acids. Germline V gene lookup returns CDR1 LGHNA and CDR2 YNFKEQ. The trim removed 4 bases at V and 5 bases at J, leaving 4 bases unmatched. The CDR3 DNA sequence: TGTGCCAGCAGCCGGGACAGGGGTGAAACTGAAGCTTTCTTT. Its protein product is CASSRDRGETEAFF.

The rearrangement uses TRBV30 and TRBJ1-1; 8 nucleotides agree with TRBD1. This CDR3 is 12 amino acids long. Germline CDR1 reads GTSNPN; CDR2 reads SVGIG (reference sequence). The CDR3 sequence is CANSRGPSEAFF. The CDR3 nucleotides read TGTGCTAACAGCAGGGGGCCCAGTGAAGCTTTCTTT.

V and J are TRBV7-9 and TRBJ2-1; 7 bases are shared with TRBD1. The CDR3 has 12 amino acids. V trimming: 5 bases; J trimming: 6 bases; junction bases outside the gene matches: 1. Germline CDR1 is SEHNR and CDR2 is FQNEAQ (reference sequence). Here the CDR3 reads CASSPGGNEQFF. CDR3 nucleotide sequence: TGTGCCAGCAGCCCAGGGGGCAATGAGCAGTTCTTC.

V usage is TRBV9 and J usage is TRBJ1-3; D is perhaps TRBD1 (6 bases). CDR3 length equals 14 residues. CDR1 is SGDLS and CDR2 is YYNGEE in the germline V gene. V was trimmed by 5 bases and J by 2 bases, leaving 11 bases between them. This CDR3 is CASSLGGPGNTIYF. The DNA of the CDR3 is TGTGCCAGCAGTCTCGGGGGGCCTGGAAACACCATATATTTT.

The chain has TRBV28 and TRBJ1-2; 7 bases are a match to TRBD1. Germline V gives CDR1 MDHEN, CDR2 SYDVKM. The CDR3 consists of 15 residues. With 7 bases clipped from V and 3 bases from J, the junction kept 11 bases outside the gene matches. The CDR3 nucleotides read TGTGCCAGCATCCAGTGGGGACAGTCGTACTATGGCTACACCTTC. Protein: CASIQWGQSYYGYTF.

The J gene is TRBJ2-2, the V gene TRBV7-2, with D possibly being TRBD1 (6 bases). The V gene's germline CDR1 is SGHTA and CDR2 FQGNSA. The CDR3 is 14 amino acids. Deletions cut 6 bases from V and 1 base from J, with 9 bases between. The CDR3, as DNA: TGTGCCAGCAGGCTGGGACAGAACACCGGGGAGCTGTTTTTT. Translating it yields CASRLGQNTGELFF. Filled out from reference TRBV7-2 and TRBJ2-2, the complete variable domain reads GAGVSQSPSNKVTEKGKDVELRCDPISGHTALYWYRQSLGQGLEFLIYFQGNSAPDKSGLPSDRFSAERTGGSVSTLTIQRTQQEDSAVYLCASRLGQNTGELFFGEGSRLTVL.

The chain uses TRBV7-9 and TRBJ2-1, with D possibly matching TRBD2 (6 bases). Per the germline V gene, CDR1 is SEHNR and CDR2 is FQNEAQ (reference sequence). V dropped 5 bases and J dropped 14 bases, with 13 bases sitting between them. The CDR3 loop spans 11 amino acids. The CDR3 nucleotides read TGTGCCAGCAGCATGCGGGACCCCGAGTTCTTC. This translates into CASSMRDPEFF. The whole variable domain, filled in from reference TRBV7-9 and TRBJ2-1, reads DTGVSQNPRHKITKRGQNVTFRCDPISEHNRLYWYRQTLGQGPEFLTYFQNEAQLEKSRLLSDRFSAERPKGSFSTLEIQRTEQGDSAMYLCASSMRDPEFFGPGTRLTVL.

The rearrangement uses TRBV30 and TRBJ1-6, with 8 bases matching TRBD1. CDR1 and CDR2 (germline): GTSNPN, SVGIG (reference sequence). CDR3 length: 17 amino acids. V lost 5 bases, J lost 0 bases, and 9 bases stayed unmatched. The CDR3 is CAWSIDRGVSYNSPLHF. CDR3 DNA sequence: TGTGCCTGGTCGATCGACAGGGGCGTCTCCTATAATTCACCCCTCCACTTT.

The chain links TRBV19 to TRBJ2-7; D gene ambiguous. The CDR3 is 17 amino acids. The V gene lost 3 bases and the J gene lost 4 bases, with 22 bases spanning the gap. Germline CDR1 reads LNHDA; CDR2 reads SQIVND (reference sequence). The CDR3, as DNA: TGTGCCAGTAGTATTATTCCAGTCAAGGTCGGGTTATACGAGCAGTACTTC. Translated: CASSIIPVKVGLYEQYF.

CDR3 DNA sequence: TGTGCCAGCAGCCAAGATCTAGCGGGAGGGCGCTCCAGCTCCTACGAGCAGTACTTC. Amino acids: CASSQDLAGGRSSSYEQYF. The rearrangement joins TRBV4-2 to TRBJ2-7; 12 bases map to TRBD2. This CDR3 region has 19 residues. V lost 0 bases, J lost 0 bases, and 9 bases stayed unmatched. The germline V gene encodes CDR1 LGHNA and CDR2 YNFKEQ.

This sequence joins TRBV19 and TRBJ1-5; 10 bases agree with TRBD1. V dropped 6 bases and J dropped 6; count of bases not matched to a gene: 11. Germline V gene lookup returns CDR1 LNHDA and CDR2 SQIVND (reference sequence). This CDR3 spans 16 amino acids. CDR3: CASSPWDRGVGQPQHF. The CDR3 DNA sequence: TGTGCCAGTAGCCCATGGGACAGGGGAGTTGGTCAGCCCCAGCATTTT.